This T cell receptor beta chain was captured by sequencing in a study of control samples from healthy donors and cancer patients. Generated by immunoSEQ multiplex PCR, the TCRdb table keeps only in-frame clones and is missing some. The top ten clones hold approximately 1.4% of a sample with 230,000 or so clones, just under 95% of them seen once. J was trimmed by 3 bases and V by 2 bases; bases with no gene match: 0. CDR1 is MDHEN and CDR2 is SYDVKM in the germline V gene. CDR3 length: 14 amino acids. What was sequenced was blood. J is TRBJ2-5 and V is TRBV28; TRBD2 matches 10 bases. The source of this sequence is a man aged 45-60 years in good health. The CDR3 reads CASSLLAGEETQYF. The CDR3 DNA reads TGTGCCAGCAGTTTACTAGCGGGGGAAGAGACCCAGTACTTC.